This note documents a single TCR beta chain sequence. Its antigen is unidentified. These data belong to a study of cytomegalovirus exposure and HLA in healthy donors. Trimming stripped 1 base from V and 2 bases from J, with 17 bases between. CDR1 and CDR2 from the germline V gene are MNHEY and SMNVEV (reference sequence). The CDR3 has 17 amino acids. Primers: 60 Vbeta forward and 13 Jbeta reverse. Profiling relied on immunoSEQ multiplex PCR, and the TCRdb table lists in-frame clones only, not all of them. In the table there are roughly 80,000 clones, 60% to 80% of which are singletons. Study results and limitations: 164 TCR beta chains were listed as cytomegalovirus-associated.

V gene TRBV27 combines with J gene TRBJ1-2; D may be TRBD1 (6 bases). The receptor's source is a woman in her forties or fifties in good health and CMV-seropositive. Material for sequencing was PBMCs. The CDR3 loop is CASSLFPNREINYGYTF. The CDR3 DNA follows: TGTGCCAGCAGTTTATTCCCCAACAGGGAAATAAACTATGGCTACACCTTC.